What follows describes a single T cell receptor (beta chain). This clone showed up just a few times. What this receptor recognizes is not known. No per-base quality is available; no much larger clone lies one base away. This record belongs to a study of persistence of HIV-infected CD4 T cells (dated by TCRdb to 2018 to 2021). Looking at the study overall: The median time participants had been on suppressive ART was under 10 years. The clonality of all cells in each sorted population was measured by TCRbeta sequencing, and the clonality of infected cells was measured by proviral sequencing. Apart from a couple of participants who underwent leukapheresis at a single time point, peripheral blood samples of up to about 180 mL were collected from participants at multiple time points. For the TCR cluster analysis across participants, under 10 participants were included for CMV and about seven participants for Gag. Anti-CD3/anti-CD28 stimulation activated a higher proportion of cells, with a lower memory fraction, than antigen stimulation. The study isolated CMV- and HIV-1 Gag-responding CD4+ T cells from ART-treated individuals to examine antigen-driven clonal expansion of HIV-1-infected cells.

V ends up 0 bases short and J 4 bases short, with an unmatched junction base count of 3. Measured from the cysteine to the phenylalanine, the CDR3 is 16 residues long. Just the 48-base CDR3 DNA is kept, in frame starting at base 1. From the germline V gene, CDR1 is SGHTA and CDR2 is FQGTGA. Reading the label with the study, this specimen's treatment or condition is: suppressive antiretroviral therapy. Cells were stimulated with anti-CD3/anti-CD28 magnetic beads as a nonspecific positive control representing the CD4+ T cell repertoire. Responding CD4+ T cells were sorted by upregulation of both CD40 ligand and CD69. Participants were HIV-1-infected adults who started suppressive ART during chronic infection. Plasma HIV-1 RNA had been undetectable (below 50 copies/mL) in participants for at least 4 years. To be included, participants needed a CD4+ T cell count above 400 cells/uL and a positive CMV serology. Before stimulation, PBMCs were isolated using density centrifugation and then depleted of CD8+ T cells. CD8-depleted PBMCs were stimulated for 15 to 20 hours with anti-CD28/CD49d costimulation, CD40-blocking antibody and enfuvirtide to prevent new infections. Cell sorting was performed on a Beckman Coulter MoFlo Legacy or XDP sorter, and dead cells were excluded with propidium iodide. For samples with more than one million cells, genomic DNA was extracted with the QIAamp DNA Mini Kit, and for all other samples the Quick-DNA Microprep Kit was used.

The immunoSEQ hsTCRB assay version 4, run in survey mode, was used to sequence TCRbeta repertoires from genomic DNA. Genomic DNA was diluted to around 9.4 ng/uL, using up to about 1 ug per sample for TCRbeta sequencing. For the original study's pipeline: ImmunoSeq Analyzer 3.0 was used for analysis of TCRbeta data, and diversity was computed on productive nucleotide rearrangements. Using the Immunarch R package, lower-bound TCR diversity was estimated with the improved Chao index and clonality was estimated with the Gini coefficient. Different nucleotide rearrangements encoding the same CDR3beta amino acid sequence were counted as distinct clonotypes. Differential abundance analysis found TCRbeta sequences that were significantly enriched in antigen-responding cells compared with anti-CD3/anti-CD28-activated cells. Using predicted peptide-MHC specificity as the basis, GLIPH2 grouped TCRs into clusters, both for each participant individually and for the merged data sets that combined participants. The table comes from immuneACCESS by way of TCRdb, which keeps in-frame sequences with V and J called. Part of the clones is missing from these tables; in studies checked, under half for an unresolved V gene and the rest for unknown reasons. V and J calls plus clone size are reproduced from that table; the DNA served to infer D and trimming. This sample has about 51,000 clones in its table, and about 87% of those were observed once. About 3.1% of the sample rests with the top ten.

General conclusions and limits of the study: Within the same sorted populations, how oligoclonal the TCRs were correlated with how oligoclonal the proviruses were. Bulk TCR analyses could not be restricted to the rare CMV-responding cells that actually carried HIV-1 proviruses. Enrichment of degenerate expanded CDR3beta sequences was found in antigen-responding cells, suggesting convergent selection of CD4+ responses to CMV and Gag. Only a small number of individuals took part in the study, and only a limited range of antigens was tested. Significantly lower TCRbeta richness was observed in CMV- and Gag-responding cells than in anti-CD3/anti-CD28-responding cells, and higher oligoclonality was observed in CMV-responding cells than in CD3/CD28-stimulated and Gag-responding cells.

Sequencing used CD4+ T cells sorted from PBMCs after approximately 20-hour stimulation, obtained from a patient who received antiretroviral therapy. This specimen's cell subset or site label, per the study, means: CD40L+CD69+ CD4 T cells responding to anti-CD3/anti-CD28 beads, representing the overall repertoire. The sequence links TRBV7-3 to TRBJ1-6, with TRBD1 identical over 7 junction bases. The receptor was derived from an adult woman with HIV who was CMV-seropositive. The CDR3 has the sequence CASSLTGQTYNSPLHF. Here is the DNA: TGTGCCAGCAGCTTAACGGGACAGACGTATAATTCACCCCTCCACTTT. The full variable domain, with segments outside the CDR3 supplied by the reference TRBV7-3 and TRBJ1-6 proteins, appears as GAGVSQTPSNKVTEKGKYVELRCDPISGHTALYWYRQSLGQGPEFLIYFQGTGAADDSGLPNDRFFAVRPEGSVSTLKIQRTERGDSAVYLCASSLTGQTYNSPLHFGNGTRLTVT.